A single sample is the source of the 11 T cell receptor beta chains below, sequenced in a study of lung T cells in sarcoidosis with Löfgren's syndrome. TCRdb passed the reads through MiXCR, listing each CDR3 protein once. The sample consists of some 65,000 distinct CDR3 sequences, roughly 20% of them appearing once. The sequenced material came from CD4+ T cells from PBMCs. The receptors shown here come from a human donor with sarcoidosis (Löfgren's syndrome or another form), or a control subject (not recorded which).

The J gene is TRBJ2-6, the V gene TRBV5-1, with no clear D. Germline loops: CDR1 SGHRS, CDR2 YFSETQ. V was cut by 3 bases and J by 1 base, with 8 bases left in between. The CDR3 contains 15 residues. CDR3 amino acids: CASSSTGSGANVLTF. The CDR3 DNA sequence: TGCGCCAGCAGCTCGACCGGTTCTGGGGCCAACGTCCTGACTTTC.

This clonotype was observed at least ten times. CDR3 sequence reads: CASSYGTDNYGYTF. In DNA form, the CDR3 reads TGTGCCAGCAGTTACGGGACAGATAACTATGGCTACACCTTC. The chain recombines TRBV6-6 with TRBJ1-2, with 7 bases matching TRBD1. The CDR3 extends over 14 amino acids. V was clipped by 2 bases and J by 1 base; unmatched bases: 1. The V gene's germline CDR1 is MNHNY and CDR2 SVGAGI (reference sequence).

This clonotype was seen ten or more times. The V call is TRBV6-1, the J call TRBJ1-5, with TRBD1 matching 9 bases. This CDR3 comprises 14 residues. V was clipped by 4 bases and J by 7 bases; unmatched bases: 5. Germline CDR1 and CDR2: MNHNS and SASEGT. CDR3 amino acids: CASSADRGGQPQHF. In DNA form, the CDR3 reads TGTGCCAGCAGTGCGGACAGGGGCGGCCAGCCCCAGCATTTT.

The count of this clonotype is one. A much larger clone differs by one base, so this may be a read error. The chain is built from TRBV27 and TRBJ2-3; D is ambiguous. V was pared by 4 bases and J by 6 bases, with 11 bases between. There are 13 residues in the CDR3. Germline V gene lookup returns CDR1 MNHEY and CDR2 SMNVEV (reference sequence). CDR3 residues: CASSSSLMDTQYF. The CDR3 DNA sequence: TGTGCCAGCAGTTCCTCCCTGATGGATACGCAGTATTTT.

The sample holds a few counts of this clonotype. In nucleotides, the CDR3 is TGTGCCAGCAGGGCCGCCGGGACAGGGGTCTCGGTGGGGCAGTTCTTC. Its protein is CASRAAGTGVSVGQFF. The chain is built from TRBV14 and TRBJ2-1, with 10 positions matching TRBD1. V was clipped by 6 bases and J by 12 bases; unmatched bases: 17. CDR1 SGHDN and CDR2 FVKESK come from the germline V gene. CDR3 length: 16 residues.

This clonotype was observed many times. The rearrangement joins TRBV24-1 to TRBJ1-1; possible D gene TRBD1, 5 bases. Germline V CDR1 and CDR2: KGHDR, SFDVKD. V shed 3 bases and J shed 4 bases, with 14 bases lying between them. CDR3 length: 15 amino acids. The CDR3 DNA sequence: TGTGCCACCAGTGATAGGAGGGGAAAGACCACTGAAGCTTTCTTT. It encodes CATSDRRGKTTEAFF.

This clonotype came up a few times. The chain employs TRBV19 and TRBJ2-1; D is perhaps TRBD2 (5 bases). This CDR3 spans 14 amino acids. In germline, CDR1 is LNHDA, CDR2 SQIVND (reference sequence). Trimming pared 7 bases from V and 4 bases from J, leaving 14 bases between. CDR3 protein: CASKRAAFYNEQFF. CDR3 DNA sequence: TGTGCCAGTAAGCGAGCGGCTTTTTACAATGAGCAGTTCTTC.

V gene TRBV11-2 combines with J gene TRBJ1-6; the D gene is possibly TRBD1 (5 bases). The CDR3 is 16 residues long. V dropped 0 bases and J dropped 8 bases, with 14 bases sitting between them. From germline, CDR1 is SGHAT and CDR2 FQNNGV. The CDR3 DNA sequence: TGTGCCAGCAGCTTAGACGGGACGGTGATGGATTCACCCCTCCACTTT. This translates into CASSLDGTVMDSPLHF. Looking up the rest from reference TRBV11-2 and TRBJ1-6 gives the full variable domain: EAGVAQSPRYKIIEKRQSVAFWCNPISGHATLYWYQQILGQGPKLLIQFQNNGVVDDSQLPKDRFSAERLKGVDSTLKIQPAKLEDSAVYLCASSLDGTVMDSPLHFGNGTRLTVT.

Ten or more counts support this clonotype. This chain connects TRBV6-1 to TRBJ2-2; 8 positions match TRBD1. Germline CDR1 and CDR2: MNHNS and SASEGT. The trim removed 5 bases at V and 3 bases at J, leaving 5 bases unmatched. The CDR3 contains 15 residues. The CDR3 loop is CASSFDRGDTGELFF. Here the CDR3 DNA reads TGTGCCAGCAGTTTCGACAGGGGAGACACCGGGGAGCTGTTTTTT.

The sample holds many counts of this clonotype. The chain carries TRBV6-1 and TRBJ2-1, with unresolved D. Trimming stripped 5 bases from V and 10 bases from J, with 12 bases between. The CDR3 runs to 12 residues. CDR1 MNHNS and CDR2 SASEGT come from the germline V gene. CDR3 bases: TGTGCCAGCAGTCCGTCCCTCCAGGAGCAGTTCTTC. Its protein is CASSPSLQEQFF.

The gene calls are TRBV2 and TRBJ2-7; D gene uncertain. V was pared by 1 base and J by 0 bases, with 16 bases between. This CDR3 region has 17 residues. The germline gives CDR1 SNHLY, CDR2 FYNNEI. The CDR3 region is CASSEVKQRESSYEQYF. In DNA form, the CDR3 reads TGTGCCAGCAGTGAAGTAAAACAGCGTGAAAGCTCCTACGAGCAGTACTTC.